This entry lists 10 T cell receptor beta chains sequenced from one sample in a study of regulatory T cells in long-lasting Graves disease. The authors built TCR beta libraries using iRepertoire HTBI primers and Arm-PCR of CDR3 regions. TCRdb called the multiplex PCR reads again in MiXCR, with one record for every CDR3 protein. The sample comprises a few hundred thousand distinct CDR3 sequences, roughly a quarter of which are singletons, and about a quarter rests with the top ten. Time point specified: persistent/refractory GD, antithyroid drugs over 5 years with positive TRAb. With RNA extracted from PBMCs as input, the TCR library was made. This material consisted of peripheral blood mononuclear cells (PBMCs), taken when the disease was refractory, from a patient treated with antithyroid drugs. The receptors come from a female donor with Graves disease.

This chain joins TRBV19 and TRBJ1-6; D is possibly TRBD1 (6 bases). Looked up from germline, CDR1 is LNHDA and CDR2 is SQIVND (reference sequence). The CDR3 spans 14 residues. V dropped 6 bases and J dropped 9 bases, with 15 bases sitting between them. This chain's CDR3 is CASRVSQGSSPLHF. The DNA of the CDR3 is TGTGCCAGTAGGGTCTCGCAGGGGAGTTCACCCCTCCACTTT. Together with reference TRBV19 and TRBJ1-6, the CDR3 gives the full variable domain: DGGITQSPKYLFRKEGQNVTLSCEQNLNHDAMYWYRQDPGQGLRLIYYSQIVNDFQKGDIAEGYSVSREKKESFPLTVTSAQKNPTAFYLCASRVSQGSSPLHFGNGTRLTVT.

In its sample, this clonotype was seen many times. This chain connects TRBV12-3 or TRBV12-4 to TRBJ2-2; D is unclear. The CDR3 loop spans 17 amino acids. V lost 3 bases and J 0 bases, leaving 14 bases between the germline ends. CDR3 sequence reads: CASSFQVGATNTGELFF. In DNA, the CDR3 is TGTGCCAGCAGTTTTCAAGTCGGCGCGACGAACACCGGGGAGCTGTTTTTT.

This chain links TRBV27 with TRBJ2-4; D is ambiguous. The better agreement between TRBJ2-5 and the DNA end casts doubt on the J call. Looked up from germline, CDR1 is MNHEY and CDR2 is SMNVEV (reference sequence). CDR3 length equals 15 residues. CDR3 sequence (DNA): TGTGCCAGCAGTTTAACGCTGGGGTTGGGCGAGACCCAGTACTTC. It specifies CASSLTLGLGETQYF.

This clonotype turned up a few times. J is TRBJ2-7 and V is TRBV30, with TRBD1 as a possible D gene (5 bases). Trimming cost V 4 bases and J 2 bases, with 12 bases left between them. Germline V CDR1 and CDR2: GTSNPN, SVGIG (reference sequence). There are 13 residues in the CDR3. CDR3 amino acids: CAWKQTETYEQYF. The DNA for the CDR3 is TGTGCCTGGAAACAGACAGAGACCTACGAGCAGTACTTC.

The chain recombines TRBV27 with TRBJ1-1; TRBD1 might be the D (6 bases). Germline lookup yields CDR1 MNHEY and CDR2 SMNVEV (reference sequence). The CDR3 consists of 12 residues. V lost 6 bases, J lost 10 bases, and 15 bases lay in between. DNA of the CDR3: TGTGCCAGCAGCCCGAGCAGGGGAGGAGCTTTCTTT. Residues: CASSPSRGGAFF.

This clonotype was found many times. J is TRBJ2-7 and V is TRBV7-2; D is perhaps TRBD2 (6 bases). Germline loops: CDR1 SGHTA, CDR2 FQGNSA. Trimming shortened V by 3 bases and J by 1 base, and 10 bases separated the two germline ends. The CDR3 totals 14 residues. The CDR3, as DNA: TGTGCCAGCAGCTTCAGCGGGCAATCCTACGAGCAGTACTTC. Encoded protein: CASSFSGQSYEQYF.

The rearrangement joins TRBV12-5 to TRBJ1-2, with 8 bases that match TRBD1. V was pared by 0 bases and J by 4 bases, with 7 bases of the junction left unmatched. The CDR3 length is 16 residues. Germline V CDR1 and CDR2: LGHNT, FRNRAP. CDR3 amino acids: CASGLVLGTGGYGYTF. The CDR3 DNA sequence: TGTGCTAGTGGTTTGGTACTCGGGACAGGAGGCTATGGCTACACCTTC.

The V and J genes are TRBV7-6 and TRBJ2-7; 11 bases are a match to TRBD1. There are 15 residues in the CDR3. Germline CDR1 is SGHVS and CDR2 is FNYEAQ. Losses at the gene ends were 0 bases for V and 7 bases for J; bases not matched to a gene: 5. CDR3 loop: CASSLAGQGGREQYF. DNA of the CDR3: TGTGCCAGCAGCTTAGCGGGACAGGGGGGGAGAGAGCAGTACTTC.

This clonotype was seen at least ten times. The chain recombines TRBV5-5 with TRBJ1-2, with D tentatively TRBD1 (6 bases). CDR1 is SGHKS, CDR2 YYEKEE, per germline (reference sequence). Deletions cut 2 bases from V and 1 base from J, with 9 bases between. The CDR3 loop spans 14 amino acids. This CDR3 reads CASSFQQGNYGYTF. The CDR3 region has the DNA TGTGCCAGCAGCTTTCAACAGGGTAACTATGGCTACACCTTC.

The gene calls are TRBV24-1 and TRBJ2-3; 13 bases line up with TRBD2. After removal of 3 bases from V and 4 bases from J, the junction contained 3 bases not matched to a gene. The CDR3 runs to 16 residues. Germline assignment: CDR1 KGHDR and CDR2 SFDVKD. The CDR3 loop reads CATSDPTSGRADTQYF. Here the CDR3 DNA reads TGTGCCACCAGTGATCCCACTAGCGGGAGGGCAGATACGCAGTATTTT.